A single sample gave rise to the 12 T cell receptor beta chains below, sequenced in a study of T-cell reconstitution after alpha-beta-depleted transplantation in children. Unique molecular identifiers were used to barcode this TCRbeta library. TCRdb passed the PCR reads through MiXCR, listing each CDR3 protein once. The data contain some 290,000 distinct CDR3 sequences, 9.9% of them singletons. The sequences come from PBMCs from the stem cell graft donor, collected from the stem cell graft. These receptors were obtained from a human donor who donated a stem cell graft to a child with SCID.

This chain links TRBV18 with TRBJ2-5; no definite D call. CDR1 and CDR2 (germline): KGHSH, LQKENI. This CDR3 contains 14 residues. Trimming shortened V by 3 bases and J by 3 bases, and 11 bases separated the two germline ends. This CDR3 is CASSPDAREETQYF. CDR3 sequence (DNA): TGTGCCAGCTCACCCGATGCCCGGGAAGAGACCCAGTACTTC.

The chain has TRBV7-6 and TRBJ2-7; 9 positions agree with TRBD1. From germline, CDR1 is SGHVS and CDR2 FNYEAQ. This CDR3 has 16 residues. V gave up 5 bases and J gave up 3 bases; unmatched junction bases: 11. The CDR3 spells CASSPRTGGRFYEQYF. CDR3 DNA: TGTGCCAGCAGCCCACGAACAGGGGGCCGTTTCTACGAGCAGTACTTC.

In this sample, this clonotype turned up a few times. The chain combines TRBV20-1 with TRBJ2-7, with 13 positions matching TRBD2. The CDR3 covers 17 residues. The V and J ends lost 3 bases and 5 bases, in that order; junction bases with no gene match: 13. The germline CDR1 and CDR2 sequences are DFQATT and SNEGSKA (reference sequence). The CDR3 DNA reads as TGCAGTGCTAGGGGGGGACTAGCGGGGACCTTGCCCCACGAGCAGTACTTC. Amino acids: CSARGGLAGTLPHEQYF.

The chain is built from TRBV6-1 and TRBJ2-3; 7 bases match TRBD1. CDR1 is MNHNS, CDR2 SASEGT, per germline. This CDR3 comprises 18 residues. J lost 1 base, V lost 4 bases, and 14 bases had no gene match. CDR3 region: CASSGTTGPTGRTDTQYF. The CDR3 DNA follows: TGTGCCAGCAGTGGGACGACGGGACCGACAGGGCGCACAGATACGCAGTATTTT.

This chain joins TRBV7-9 and TRBJ1-2; 10 positions match TRBD1. Germline V CDR1 and CDR2: SEHNR, FQNEAQ (reference sequence). The V and J ends lost 4 bases and 2 bases, in that order; junction bases with no gene match: 10. This CDR3 is 17 amino acids long. Here the CDR3 reads CASSSGGQGGRNYGYTF. CDR3 nucleotide sequence: TGTGCCAGCAGCTCCGGCGGACAGGGGGGAAGGAACTATGGCTACACCTTC.

This clonotype was detected a few times. This chain joins TRBV15 and TRBJ1-2; D remains unclear. The length of the CDR3 is 11 residues. Per the germline V gene, CDR1 is LNHNV and CDR2 is YYDKDF (reference sequence). Trimming took off 0 bases at V and 6 bases at J, with 2 bases between the two ends. DNA of the CDR3: TGTGCCACCAGCAGAGATGATGGCTACACCTTC. Translation gives CATSRDDGYTF.

CDR3 loop: CSAPRWSGGPYNEQFF. The CDR3 DNA follows: TGCAGTGCCCCGAGGTGGAGCGGGGGCCCATACAATGAGCAGTTCTTC. The V gene is TRBV20-1, the J gene TRBJ2-1, with 8 bases matching TRBD2. CDR3 length: 16 residues. V dropped 6 bases and J dropped 4; count of bases not matched to a gene: 14. CDR1 DFQATT and CDR2 SNEGSKA come from the germline V gene (reference sequence).

The gene calls are TRBV27 and TRBJ2-2; 7 bases line up with TRBD1. Germline CDR1 is MNHEY and CDR2 is SMNVEV (reference sequence). J gave up 6 bases and V 4 bases, and 8 bases lay outside the gene matches. The CDR3 extends over 15 amino acids. The CDR3 is CASSSAEQGPGELFF. DNA of the CDR3: TGTGCCAGCAGTTCCGCTGAACAGGGGCCCGGGGAGCTGTTTTTT.

Only a few counts were recorded for this clonotype. The CDR3 nucleotides read TGTGCCAGCAGTGAAGATGGAGTGGGCTACACCTTC. Translating it yields CASSEDGVGYTF. The V and J genes are TRBV6-1 and TRBJ1-2; no clear D gene. The CDR3 runs 12 residues. The ends were cut back, 1 base at V and 8 bases at J, with 8 bases in the middle. Germline V gene data show CDR1 as MNHNS and CDR2 as SASEGT.

This clonotype appeared many times. The rearrangement links TRBV5-1 to TRBJ2-5, with D possibly TRBD2 on 6 matching bases. This CDR3 spans 14 amino acids. The V end lost 4 bases, the J end lost 4 bases, and 14 bases lay between the germline ends. Germline V gene data show CDR1 as SGHRS and CDR2 as YFSETQ. CDR3 residues: CASSPWGDGETQYF. As DNA, the CDR3 is TGCGCCAGCAGCCCCTGGGGGGACGGAGAGACCCAGTACTTC.

This clonotype has at least ten counts. The gene calls are TRBV27 and TRBJ1-5; a possible D gene is TRBD1 (5 bases). The V gene lost 3 bases and the J gene lost 0 bases, with 9 bases spanning the gap. This CDR3 spans 15 amino acids. The germline V gene has CDR1 MNHEY and CDR2 SMNVEV (reference sequence). CDR3 sequence (DNA): TGTGCCAGCAGTTTTTCAGGGTTTAGCAATCAGCCCCAGCATTTT. It translates to CASSFSGFSNQPQHF.

This clonotype turned up a few times. The genes are TRBV10-3 and TRBJ2-7, with 8 bases identical to TRBD1. V was clipped by 8 bases and J by 0 bases; unmatched bases: 12. The CDR3 has 16 amino acids. Germline V gene sequence: CDR1 ENHRY, CDR2 SYGVKD. CDR3 region: CAISISGDRSSYEQYF. The CDR3 bases are TGTGCCATCTCCATCTCCGGGGACAGGAGCTCCTACGAGCAGTACTTC.